The present TCR beta chain was sequenced within a study of blood T cell repertoires in COVID-19. Study-wide background: PBMCs, B-cell-depleted T cells, or T cells provided the cDNA or gDNA that made up the material.

Enrolled during active infection, Seattle patients were then followed longitudinally. In the original workflow: Researchers report that nucleated cell counts were estimated from reference gene primer amplification. Using immunoSEQ multiplex PCR, the repertoire was profiled, and TCRdb retains in-frame clones only, with some absent. Clonal size and the V and J genes are those of that table, whereas D and trimming came from the DNA. The table lists 250,000 to 400,000 clones, more than 70% of them singletons. The receptor comes from a woman aged 25 to 39 with COVID-19, enrolled during active disease. The sample consisted of peripheral blood.

In DNA form, the CDR3 reads TGTGCCATCAGTGACGACAGCAAGAGCACAGATACGCAGTATTTT. This sequence encodes CAISDDSKSTDTQYF. The chain employs TRBV10-3 and TRBJ2-3; TRBD1 is a possible D gene (5 bases). Between the trimmed V and J ends, which lost 3 bases and 0 bases, there was a span of 10 bases. From germline, CDR1 is ENHRY and CDR2 SYGVKD. The CDR3 covers 15 residues.